This entry is about one T cell receptor (beta chain). Its specificity is unknown. TCRdb's table, derived via immunoSEQ multiplex PCR, lists solely in-frame clones and lacks some. Among roughly 120,000 clones listed, 80% to 95% were seen once. This CDR3 contains 13 residues. V lost 3 bases to trimming and J lost 3 bases, with 8 bases between them. This sample stems from a study of T cell responses to AZD1222 COVID-19 vaccine. The study, taken as a whole, reports: The sample set comprised mostly white British donors with more females, and clonal diversity was possibly underestimated. Only after the peak T cell response were repertoires sampled. Just a handful of AZD1222 recipients were seropositive at baseline.

The source of this sequence is an adult who received the MenACWY meningococcal vaccine as a control. The sequencing used peripheral blood, collected 28 days after the second dose of the MenACWY control vaccine. This chain links TRBV12-3 or TRBV12-4 with TRBJ1-1; D is unclear. As DNA, the CDR3 is TGTGCCAGCAGTTTTCCAGGAGACACTGAAGCTTTCTTT. Translated: CASSFPGDTEAFF.